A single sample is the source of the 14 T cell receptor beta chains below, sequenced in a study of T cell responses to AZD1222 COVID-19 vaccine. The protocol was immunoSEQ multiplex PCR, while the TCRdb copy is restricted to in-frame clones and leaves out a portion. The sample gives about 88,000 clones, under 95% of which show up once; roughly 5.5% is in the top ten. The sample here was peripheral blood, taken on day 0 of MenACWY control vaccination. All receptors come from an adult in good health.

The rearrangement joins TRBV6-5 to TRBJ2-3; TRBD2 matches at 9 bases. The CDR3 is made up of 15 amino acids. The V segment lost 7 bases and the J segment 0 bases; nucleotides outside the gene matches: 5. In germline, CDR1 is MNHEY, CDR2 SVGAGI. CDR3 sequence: CASTRLAASTDTQYF. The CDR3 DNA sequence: TGTGCCAGCACTCGACTAGCGGCTAGCACAGATACGCAGTATTTT.

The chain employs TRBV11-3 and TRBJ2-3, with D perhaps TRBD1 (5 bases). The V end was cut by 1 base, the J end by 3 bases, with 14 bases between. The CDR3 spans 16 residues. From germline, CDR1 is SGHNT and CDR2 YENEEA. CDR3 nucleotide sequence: TGTGCCAGCAGCTTAGGGTTGGGGAAGGGGACAGATACGCAGTATTTT. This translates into CASSLGLGKGTDTQYF. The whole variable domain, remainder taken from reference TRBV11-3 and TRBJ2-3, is EAGVVQSPRYKIIEKKQPVAFWCNPISGHNTLYWYLQNLGQGPELLIRYENEEAVDDSQLPKDRFSAERLKGVDSTLKIQPAELGDSAVYLCASSLGLGKGTDTQYFGPGTRLTVL.

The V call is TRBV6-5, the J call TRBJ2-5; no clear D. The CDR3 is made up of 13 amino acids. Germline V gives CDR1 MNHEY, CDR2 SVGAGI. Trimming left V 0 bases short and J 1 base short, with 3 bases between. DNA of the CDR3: TGTGCCAGCAGTTACTCCCTCCAAGAGACCCAGTACTTC. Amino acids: CASSYSLQETQYF.

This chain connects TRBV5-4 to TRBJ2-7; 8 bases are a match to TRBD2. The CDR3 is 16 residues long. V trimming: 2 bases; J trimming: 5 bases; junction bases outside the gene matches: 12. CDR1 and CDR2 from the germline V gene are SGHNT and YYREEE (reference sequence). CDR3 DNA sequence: TGTGCCAGCAGCTTTTTGCTCGCGGGAGGTCTAGACGAGCAGTACTTC. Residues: CASSFLLAGGLDEQYF.

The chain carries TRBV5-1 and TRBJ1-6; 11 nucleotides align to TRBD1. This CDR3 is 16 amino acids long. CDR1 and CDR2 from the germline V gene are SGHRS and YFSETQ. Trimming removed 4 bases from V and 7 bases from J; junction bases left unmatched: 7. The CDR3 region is CASSPGQGAGNSPLHF. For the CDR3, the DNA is TGCGCCAGCAGCCCTGGACAGGGGGCGGGGAATTCACCCCTCCACTTT.

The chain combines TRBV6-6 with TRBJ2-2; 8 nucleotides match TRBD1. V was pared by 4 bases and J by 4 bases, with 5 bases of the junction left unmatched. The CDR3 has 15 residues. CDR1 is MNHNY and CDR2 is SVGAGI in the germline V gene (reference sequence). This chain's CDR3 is CASSSGQGSTGELFF. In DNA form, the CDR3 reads TGTGCCAGCAGTTCCGGACAGGGAAGCACCGGGGAGCTGTTTTTT.

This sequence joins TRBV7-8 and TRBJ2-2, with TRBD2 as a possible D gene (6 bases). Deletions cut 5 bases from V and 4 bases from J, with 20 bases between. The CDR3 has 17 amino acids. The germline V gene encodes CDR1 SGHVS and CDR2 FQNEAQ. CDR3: CASSPAPSVRVTGELFF. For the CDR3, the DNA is TGTGCCAGCAGCCCAGCCCCTAGCGTTCGAGTCACCGGGGAGCTGTTTTTT.

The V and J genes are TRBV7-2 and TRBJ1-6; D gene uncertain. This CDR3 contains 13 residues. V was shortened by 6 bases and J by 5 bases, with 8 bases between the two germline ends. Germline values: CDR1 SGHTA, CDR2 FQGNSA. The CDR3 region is CASSSLNNSPLHF. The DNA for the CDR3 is TGTGCCAGCAGTTCTCTCAATAATTCACCCCTCCACTTT.

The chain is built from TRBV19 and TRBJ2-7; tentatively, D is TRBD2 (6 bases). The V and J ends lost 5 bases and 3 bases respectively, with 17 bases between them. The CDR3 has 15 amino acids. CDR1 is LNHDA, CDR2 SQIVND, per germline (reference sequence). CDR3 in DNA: TGTGCCAGTAGTGACCGGGGGAGTGGCTACTACGAGCAGTACTTC. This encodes CASSDRGSGYYEQYF.

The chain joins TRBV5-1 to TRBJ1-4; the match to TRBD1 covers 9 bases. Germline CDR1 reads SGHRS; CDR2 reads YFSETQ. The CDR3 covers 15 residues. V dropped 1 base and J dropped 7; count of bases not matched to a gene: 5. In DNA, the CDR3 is TGCGCCAGCAGCTTGATGGGACAGGGAAGTGAAAAACTGTTTTTT. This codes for CASSLMGQGSEKLFF.

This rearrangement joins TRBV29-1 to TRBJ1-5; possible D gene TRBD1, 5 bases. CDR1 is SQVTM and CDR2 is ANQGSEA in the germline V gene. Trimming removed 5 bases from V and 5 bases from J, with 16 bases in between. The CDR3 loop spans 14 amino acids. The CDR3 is CSVSGTGSDQPQHF. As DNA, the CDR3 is TGCAGCGTTTCGGGGACGGGGAGTGATCAGCCCCAGCATTTT.

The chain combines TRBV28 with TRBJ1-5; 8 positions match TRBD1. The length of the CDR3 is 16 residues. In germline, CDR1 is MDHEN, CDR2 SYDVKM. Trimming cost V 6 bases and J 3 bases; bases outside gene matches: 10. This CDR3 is CASSLTGVGNNQPQHF. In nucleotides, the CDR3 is TGTGCCAGCAGCTTGACAGGGGTTGGGAACAATCAGCCCCAGCATTTT.

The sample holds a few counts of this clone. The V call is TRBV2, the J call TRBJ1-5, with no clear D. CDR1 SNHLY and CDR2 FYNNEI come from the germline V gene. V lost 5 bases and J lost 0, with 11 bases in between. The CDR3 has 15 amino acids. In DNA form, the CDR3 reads TGTGCCAGCAGTATCTTTGTAGATAGCAATCAGCCCCAGCATTTT. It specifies CASSIFVDSNQPQHF.

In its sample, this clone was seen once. CDR3: CATSDRDGTTTSTDTQYF. CDR3 coding DNA: TGTGCCACCAGTGATCGGGACGGGACTACCACTAGCACAGATACGCAGTATTTT. J is TRBJ2-3 and V is TRBV24-1; 7 positions match TRBD2. Germline CDR1 KGHDR, CDR2 SFDVKD. The CDR3 is 18 residues long. V dropped 3 bases and J dropped 0; count of bases not matched to a gene: 11.